A selection of T cell receptor beta chains follows, all from one sample in a study of blood T cell repertoires in COVID-19. Clones were read by immunoSEQ multiplex PCR, and TCRdb kept only the in-frame ones, dropping some. The sample holds approximately 75,000 clones, 74% seen once. What was sequenced was peripheral blood. The receptors were gathered from a human donor with acute or convalescent COVID-19. The donor label of this sample is uncertain. Both conserved end residues are part of each CDR3. The D gene is left open where the match is weak. Expanded clones are given a class, and other clones once, few, many or no size at all.

-,15,TRBD1,TRBV19,TRBJ2-5,CASSRGTGSKETQYF,TGTGCCAGTAGTAGAGGGACAGGGTCCAAAGAGACCCAGTACTTC
-,14,-,TRBV7-2,TRBJ1-2,CASSFPQKNYGYTF,TGTGCCAGCAGCTTCCCTCAGAAGAACTATGGCTACACCTTC
-,15,TRBD2,TRBV5-1,TRBJ2-5,CASSTYRGGRETQYF,TGCGCCAGCAGCACCTACCGGGGGGGCCGTGAGACCCAGTACTTC
-,15,-,TRBV5-1,TRBJ1-1,CASSLLGTSGTEAFF,TGCGCCAGCAGCTTGTTAGGGACTTCGGGGACTGAAGCTTTCTTT
-,15,-,TRBV7-2,TRBJ1-3,CASSLGSGSGNTIYF,TGTGCCAGCAGCTTAGGGTCAGGCTCTGGAAACACCATATATTTT
few,14,-,TRBV9,TRBJ1-6,CASSVGGFDSPLHF,TGTGCCAGCAGCGTGGGGGGTTTTGATTCACCCCTCCACTTT
few,15,TRBD1,TRBV6-1,TRBJ1-5,CASSEGGQGNQPQHF,TGTGCCAGCAGTGAAGGGGGACAGGGGAATCAGCCCCAGCATTTT
-,13,-,TRBV7-8,TRBJ1-5,CASSPDSVQPQHF,TGTGCCAGCAGCCCGGACTCGGTTCAGCCCCAGCATTTT
-,15,TRBD1,TRBV5-1,TRBJ1-2,CASSLGSTGTYGYTF,TGCGCCAGCAGCTTGGGCTCGACAGGGACCTATGGCTACACCTTC
many,17,TRBD1,TRBV15,TRBJ1-6,CATSRAPGQGKNSPLHF,TGTGCCACCAGCAGAGCGCCGGGACAGGGGAAGAATTCACCCCTCCACTTT
-,15,TRBD1,TRBV28,TRBJ1-2,CASSLGGGVRYGYTF,TGTGCCAGCAGTTTAGGAGGGGGCGTAAGATATGGCTACACCTTC
-,15,-,TRBV14,TRBJ1-3,CASSVSRGGGNTIYF,TGTGCCAGCAGCGTCTCAAGGGGAGGGGGAAACACCATATATTTT
-,14,TRBD1,TRBV5-1,TRBJ1-6,CASSFDRGRSPLHF,TGCGCCAGCAGCTTCGACAGGGGGAGGTCACCCCTCCACTTT
-,16,-,TRBV6-1,TRBJ1-1,CASSENPAGLSTEAFF,TGTGCCAGCAGTGAAAACCCCGCAGGGTTGAGCACTGAAGCTTTCTTT
once,12,-,TRBV18,TRBJ2-7,CASSPRGYEQYF,TGTGCCAGCTCCCCCCGGGGCTACGAGCAGTACTTC
once,14,-,TRBV2,TRBJ1-2,CASKDTNTGYGYTF,TGTGCCAGCAAGGACACCAATACCGGCTATGGCTACACCTTC
-,16,-,TRBV10-3,TRBJ2-1,CAISEPGGSSYNEQFF,TGTGCCATCAGTGAGCCCGGGGGATCCTCCTACAATGAGCAGTTCTTC
-,14,-,TRBV2,TRBJ1-1,CASRPGEWNTEAFF,TGTGCCAGCAGACCAGGGGAGTGGAACACTGAAGCTTTCTTT
-,13,-,TRBV5-4,TRBJ1-2,CASSLAGGNGYTF,TGTGCCAGCAGCTTGGCCGGGGGGAATGGCTACACCTTC
-,12,-,TRBV6-6,TRBJ2-3,CASRWTTDTQYF,TGTGCCAGCAGATGGACTACAGATACGCAGTATTTT
-,15,-,TRBV6-5,TRBJ1-5,CASSFDRKSNQPQHF,TGTGCCAGCAGTTTTGACAGGAAGAGCAATCAGCCCCAGCATTTT
-,15,TRBD1,TRBV28,TRBJ1-2,CASSRPGQGTYGYTF,TGTGCCAGCAGTAGGCCGGGACAGGGGACCTATGGCTACACCTTC
-,15,TRBD1,TRBV4-1,TRBJ1-4,CASSVGQGIREKLFF,TGCGCCAGCAGTGTGGGACAGGGGATTAGGGAAAAACTGTTTTTT
-,10,-,TRBV20-1,TRBJ2-1,CAADYNEQFF,TGCGCAGCGGACTACAATGAGCAGTTCTTC
-,12,TRBD1,TRBV25-1,TRBJ1-2,CASNQGAYGYTF,TGTGCCAGCAACCAGGGGGCCTATGGCTACACCTTC
once,15,-,TRBV6-1,TRBJ1-5,CASSEPWTENQPQHF,TGTGCCAGCAGTGAACCATGGACAGAGAATCAGCCCCAGCATTTT
-,15,TRBD1,TRBV7-9,TRBJ1-5,CASSFGTGTSQPQHF,TGTGCCAGCAGCTTCGGGACAGGGACGAGTCAGCCCCAGCATTTT
many,14,-,TRBV19,TRBJ2-1,CASTPRNRYNEQFF,TGTGCCAGTACTCCGAGGAACAGGTACAATGAGCAGTTCTTC
-,15,TRBD1,TRBV10-3,TRBJ2-2,CAISTGQGVTGELFF,TGTGCCATCAGCACTGGACAGGGGGTTACCGGGGAGCTGTTTTTT
few,17,TRBD2,TRBV24-1,TRBJ2-1,CATSDYGAGGRSSEQFF,TGTGCCACCAGTGATTACGGAGCGGGGGGGCGGTCGTCTGAGCAGTTCTTC
few,17,TRBD1,TRBV5-8,TRBJ1-6,CASSSRGISSYNSPLHF,TGTGCCAGCAGCTCCAGGGGGATTAGCTCCTATAATTCACCCCTCCACTTT
once,16,TRBD1,TRBV18,TRBJ1-5,CASSSNRGNSNQPQHF,TGTGCCAGCTCATCAAACAGGGGCAATAGCAATCAGCCCCAGCATTTT
-,11,-,TRBV2,TRBJ2-7,CASSGDYEQYF,TGTGCCAGCAGTGGAGACTACGAGCAGTACTTC